This TCR beta chain is from a study of naive and memory T cell subsets. The sample holds a few counts of this clonotype. The antigen remains unidentified. With V trimmed by 6 bases and J by 5 bases, 4 bases remained unmatched. This CDR3 is built from 14 residues. Germline-derived CDR1 and CDR2 are SGHTA and FQGNSA. Two oligonucleotides, mixed equimolar, formed the beta constant-region primer covering TRBC1 and TRBC2. Four rounds of PCR amplified the ligated cDNA using nested alpha and beta constant-region primers plus SP2. One entry per CDR3 protein, called by TCRdb with MiXCR from the UMI-ligation and nested PCR reads. The table includes roughly 150,000 distinct CDR3 sequences, about 23% detected once. Study-level points and caveats: Especially in CD8 cells, naive repertoires contained a few larger clonotypes, possibly CD45RA-re-expressing memory cells.

The TCR comes from a human donor in good health. The specimen sequenced was naive CD4+ T cells from blood. The rearrangement joins TRBV7-2 to TRBJ2-5; TRBD2 aligns across 12 bases. Written as DNA, the CDR3 is TGTGCCAGCAGACCGACTAGCGGGAGTGAGACCCAGTACTTC. It is translated as CASRPTSGSETQYF. Supplemented by reference TRBV7-2 and TRBJ2-5, the full variable domain reads GAGVSQSPSNKVTEKGKDVELRCDPISGHTALYWYRQSLGQGLEFLIYFQGNSAPDKSGLPSDRFSAERTGGSVSTLTIQRTQQEDSAVYLCASRPTSGSETQYFGPGTRLLVL.